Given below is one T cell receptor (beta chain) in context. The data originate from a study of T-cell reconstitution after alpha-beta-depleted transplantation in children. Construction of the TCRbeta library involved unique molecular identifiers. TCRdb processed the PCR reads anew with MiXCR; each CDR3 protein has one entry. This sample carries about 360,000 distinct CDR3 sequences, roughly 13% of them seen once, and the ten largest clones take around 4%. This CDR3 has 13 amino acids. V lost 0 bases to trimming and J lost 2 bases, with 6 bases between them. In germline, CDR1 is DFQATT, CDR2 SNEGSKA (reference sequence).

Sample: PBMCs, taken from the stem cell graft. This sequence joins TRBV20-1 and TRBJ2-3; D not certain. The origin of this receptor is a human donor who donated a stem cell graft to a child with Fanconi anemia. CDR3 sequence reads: CSARDLATDTQYF. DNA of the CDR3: TGCAGTGCTAGAGATTTGGCCACAGATACGCAGTATTTT.